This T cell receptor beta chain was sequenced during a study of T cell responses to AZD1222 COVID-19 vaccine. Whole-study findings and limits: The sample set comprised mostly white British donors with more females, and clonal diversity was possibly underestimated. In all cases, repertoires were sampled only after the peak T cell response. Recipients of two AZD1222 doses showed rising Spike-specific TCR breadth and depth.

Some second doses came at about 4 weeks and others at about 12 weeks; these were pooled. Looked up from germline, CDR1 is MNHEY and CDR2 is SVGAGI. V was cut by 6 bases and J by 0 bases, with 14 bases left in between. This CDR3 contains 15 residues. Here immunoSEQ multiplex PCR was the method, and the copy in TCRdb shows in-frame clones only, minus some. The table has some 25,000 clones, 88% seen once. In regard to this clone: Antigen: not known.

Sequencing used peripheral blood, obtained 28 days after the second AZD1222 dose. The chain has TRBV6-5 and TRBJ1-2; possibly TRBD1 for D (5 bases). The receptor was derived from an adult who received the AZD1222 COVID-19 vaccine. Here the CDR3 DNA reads TGTGCCAGCAGCCCCCGCAGGGCAGCTAACTATGGCTACACCTTC. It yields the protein CASSPRRAANYGYTF.